One TCR beta chain is described in this entry. Its antigen remains unknown. The entry originates in a study of cytomegalovirus exposure and HLA in healthy donors. Study-wide findings and caveats: Testing in vitro showed three CMV-associated chains specific for CMV antigens.

Method: immunoSEQ multiplex PCR; TCRdb's copy keeps in-frame clones and lacks some. The repertoire holds approximately 240,000 clones, with about nine tenths as singletons. The CDR3 contains 13 residues. V was trimmed by 4 bases and J by 1 base, leaving 7 bases between them. Per germline, CDR1 KGHSH and CDR2 LQKENI. V and J are TRBV18 and TRBJ1-1, with D hard to call. This TCR was recovered from a woman under 30 in good health and CMV-seronegative. Material for sequencing was PBMCs. CDR3 sequence (DNA): TGTGCCAGCTCACGGAGTTGGAACACTGAAGCTTTCTTT. Its protein product is CASSRSWNTEAFF.